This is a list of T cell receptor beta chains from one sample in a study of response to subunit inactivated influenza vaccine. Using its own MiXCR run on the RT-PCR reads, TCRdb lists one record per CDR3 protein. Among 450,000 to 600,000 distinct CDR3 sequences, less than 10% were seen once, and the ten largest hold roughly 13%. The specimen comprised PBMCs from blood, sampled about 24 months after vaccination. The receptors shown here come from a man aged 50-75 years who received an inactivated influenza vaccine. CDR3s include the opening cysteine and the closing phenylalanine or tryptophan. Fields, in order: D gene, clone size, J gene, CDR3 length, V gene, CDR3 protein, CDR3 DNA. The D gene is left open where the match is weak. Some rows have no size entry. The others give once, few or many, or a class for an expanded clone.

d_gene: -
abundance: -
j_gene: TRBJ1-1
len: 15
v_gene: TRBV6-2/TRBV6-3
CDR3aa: CASSYSAGRGTEAFF
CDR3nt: TGTGCCAGCAGTTACTCCGCGGGGCGCGGCACTGAAGCTTTCTTT

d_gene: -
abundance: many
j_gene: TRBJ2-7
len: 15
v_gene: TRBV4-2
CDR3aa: CASSQALSRDYEQYF
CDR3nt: TGTGCCAGCAGCCAAGCCCTCTCGCGGGACTACGAGCAGTACTTC

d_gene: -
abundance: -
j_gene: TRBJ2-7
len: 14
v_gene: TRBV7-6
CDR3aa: CASSAAGTSDEQYF
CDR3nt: TGTGCCAGCAGCGCCGCCGGGACAAGCGACGAGCAGTACTTC

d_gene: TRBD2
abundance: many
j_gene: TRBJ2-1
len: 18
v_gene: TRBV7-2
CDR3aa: CASSPAGLLGISYNEQFF
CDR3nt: TGTGCCAGCAGCCCAGCGGGACTATTGGGAATCTCCTACAATGAGCAGTTCTTC

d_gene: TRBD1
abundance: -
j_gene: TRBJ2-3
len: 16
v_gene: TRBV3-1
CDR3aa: CASSQGTGSATDTQYF
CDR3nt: TGTGCCAGCAGCCAAGGGACAGGGAGTGCCACAGATACGCAGTATTTT

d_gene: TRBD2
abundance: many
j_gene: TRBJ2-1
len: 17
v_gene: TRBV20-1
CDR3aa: CSARDRGFSGVMDEQFF
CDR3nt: TGCAGTGCTAGAGATAGGGGGTTTAGCGGGGTCATGGATGAGCAGTTCTTC

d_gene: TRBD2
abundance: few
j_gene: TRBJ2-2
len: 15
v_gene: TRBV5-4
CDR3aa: CASSTGTSGGGELFF
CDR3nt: TGTGCCAGCAGCACCGGGACTAGCGGTGGCGGGGAGCTGTTTTTT

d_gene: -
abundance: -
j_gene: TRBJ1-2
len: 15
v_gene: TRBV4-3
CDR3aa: CASSLFFGESYGYTF
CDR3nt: TGCGCCAGCAGCTTATTTTTTGGGGAAAGCTATGGCTACACCTTC

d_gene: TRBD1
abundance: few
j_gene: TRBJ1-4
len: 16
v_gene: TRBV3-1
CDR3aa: CASSQTGTGVPEKLFF
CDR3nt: TGTGCCAGCAGCCAAACTGGGACAGGGGTTCCTGAAAAACTGTTTTTT

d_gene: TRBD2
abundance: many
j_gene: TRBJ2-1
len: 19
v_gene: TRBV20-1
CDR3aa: CSAMGLAGGPMSSYNEQFF
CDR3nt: TGCAGTGCTATGGGACTAGCGGGAGGACCAATGAGCTCCTACAATGAGCAGTTCTTC

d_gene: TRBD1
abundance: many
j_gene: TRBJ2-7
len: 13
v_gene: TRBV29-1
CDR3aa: CSVRDRGVYEQYF
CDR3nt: TGCAGCGTCCGGGACAGGGGAGTCTACGAGCAGTACTTC

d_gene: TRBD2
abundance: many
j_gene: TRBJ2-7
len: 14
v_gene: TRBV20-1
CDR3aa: CSATLAGVGPEQYF
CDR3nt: TGCAGTGCTACCTTAGCGGGAGTGGGGCCCGAGCAGTACTTC

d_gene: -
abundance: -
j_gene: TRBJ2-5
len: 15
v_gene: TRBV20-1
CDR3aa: CSEAGAGLGRETQYF
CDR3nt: TGCAGTGAAGCAGGGGCGGGTTTGGGTCGGGAGACCCAGTACTTC

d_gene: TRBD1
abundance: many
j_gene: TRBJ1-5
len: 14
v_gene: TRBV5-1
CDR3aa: CASSPKTGGQPQHF
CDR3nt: TGCGCCAGCAGCCCTAAGACAGGGGGTCAGCCCCAGCATTTT

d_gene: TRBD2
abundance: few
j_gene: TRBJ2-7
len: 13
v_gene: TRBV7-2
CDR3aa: CASRSSGSGEQYF
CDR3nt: TGTGCCAGCAGATCCAGCGGGAGCGGCGAGCAGTACTTC

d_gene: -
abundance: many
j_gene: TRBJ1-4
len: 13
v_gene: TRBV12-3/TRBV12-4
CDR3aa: CASTLGLIEKLFF
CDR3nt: TGTGCCAGCACTTTGGGACTCATCGAAAAACTGTTTTTT

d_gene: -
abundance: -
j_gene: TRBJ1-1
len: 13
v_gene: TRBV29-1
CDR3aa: CSVEVVGNTEAFF
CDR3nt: TGCAGCGTTGAAGTTGTAGGGAACACTGAAGCTTTCTTT

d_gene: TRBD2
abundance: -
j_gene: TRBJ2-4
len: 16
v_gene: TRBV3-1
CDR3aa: CASSLGLAGGENIQYF
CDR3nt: TGTGCCAGCAGCCTTGGACTAGCGGGAGGTGAAAACATTCAGTACTTC

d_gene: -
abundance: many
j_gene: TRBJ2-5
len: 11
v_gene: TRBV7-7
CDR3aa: CASSSEGTQYF
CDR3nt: TGTGCTAGCAGCTCCGAGGGGACCCAGTACTTC

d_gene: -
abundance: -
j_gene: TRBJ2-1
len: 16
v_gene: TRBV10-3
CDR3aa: CAISESGGGLYNEQFF
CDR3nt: TGTGCCATCAGTGAGTCGGGCGGGGGCCTCTACAATGAGCAGTTCTTC

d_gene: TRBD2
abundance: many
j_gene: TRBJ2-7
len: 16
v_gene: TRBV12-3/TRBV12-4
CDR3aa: CASSPPRAGVAYEQYF
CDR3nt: TGTGCCAGCAGCCCCCCACGAGCGGGAGTCGCCTACGAGCAGTACTTC

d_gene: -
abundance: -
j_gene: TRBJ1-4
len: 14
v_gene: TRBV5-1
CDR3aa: CVSSLAEPNEKLFF
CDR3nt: TGCGTCAGCAGCCTGGCCGAACCTAATGAAAAACTGTTTTTT

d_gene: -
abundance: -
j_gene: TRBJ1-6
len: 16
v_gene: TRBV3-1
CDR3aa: CASSQGSTGSNSPLHF
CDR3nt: TGTGCCAGCAGCCAAGGAAGCACAGGGAGCAATTCACCCCTCCACTTT

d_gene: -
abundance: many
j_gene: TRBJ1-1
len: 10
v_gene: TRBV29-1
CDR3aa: CSVGLTEAFF
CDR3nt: TGCAGCGTTGGGTTGACCGAAGCTTTCTTT

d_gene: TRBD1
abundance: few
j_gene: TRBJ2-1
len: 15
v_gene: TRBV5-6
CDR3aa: CASSLVGTGVHEQFF
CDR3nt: TGTGCCAGCAGCTTGGTTGGGACAGGGGTACATGAGCAGTTCTTC

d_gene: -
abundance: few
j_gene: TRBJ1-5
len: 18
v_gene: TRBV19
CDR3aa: CASSIRGRGMESNQPQHF
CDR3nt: TGTGCCAGTAGTATAAGGGGCAGGGGAATGGAGAGCAATCAGCCCCAGCATTTT

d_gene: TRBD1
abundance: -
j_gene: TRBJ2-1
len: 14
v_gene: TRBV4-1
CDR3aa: CASSQRQGANEQFF
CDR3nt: TGCGCCAGCAGCCAACGACAGGGGGCGAATGAGCAGTTCTTC

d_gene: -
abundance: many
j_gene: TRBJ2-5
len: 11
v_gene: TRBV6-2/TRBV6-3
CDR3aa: CASSPLETQYF
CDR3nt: TGTGCCAGCAGTCCTCTGGAGACCCAGTACTTC

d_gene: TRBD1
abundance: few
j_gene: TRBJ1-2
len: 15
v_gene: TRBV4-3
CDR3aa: CASSQFSGGNYGYTF
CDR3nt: TGCGCCAGCAGCCAATTTTCAGGGGGGAACTATGGCTACACCTTC

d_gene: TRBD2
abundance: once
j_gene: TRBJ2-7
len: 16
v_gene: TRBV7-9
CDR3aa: CASSPRQSGLFYEQYF
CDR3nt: TGTGCCAGCAGCCCTCGACAGTCGGGACTATTCTACGAGCAGTACTTC

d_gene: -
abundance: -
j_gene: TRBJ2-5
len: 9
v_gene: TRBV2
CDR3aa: CASTETQYF
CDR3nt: TGTGCCAGCACAGAGACCCAGTACTTC